This T cell receptor beta chain is from a study of T-cell memory formation after mild COVID-19. Turning to the study itself: Clustering of TCRs was largely donor specific.

This clonotype occurred a few times. The target antigen is unknown. Employing constant-segment primers, 5'RACE generated TCR alpha and TCR beta cDNA libraries bearing sample barcodes and UMIs. TCRdb re-analysed the 5' RACE reads in MiXCR, keeping a single row per CDR3 protein. The data show approximately 290,000 distinct CDR3 sequences, around 19% seen once. V dropped 1 base and J dropped 0 bases, with 9 bases sitting between them. The CDR3 totals 15 residues. Study-wide findings and caveats: Some responding clones appeared in pre-infection memory, suggesting cross-reactive memory joined. In second-wave clones peaking day 37, SARS-CoV-2 specificity remained unconfirmed.

The sequence came from a man aged 18-30 years who had mild COVID-19 (a few samples of this study predate the infection). Cell type and time point are not known. The rearrangement uses TRBV12-3 or TRBV12-4 and TRBJ2-5; no clear D. The sequenced sample consisted of PBMCs or a T cell subset sorted from them (not recorded which). CDR3: CASSLVVPYQETQYF. The CDR3 nucleotides are TGTGCCAGCAGTTTAGTGGTCCCGTACCAAGAGACCCAGTACTTC.